The next 3 T cell receptor beta chains were all read from a single sample in a study of technical replicates of blood from four donors. Profiled with immunoSEQ multiplex PCR; TCRdb holds only in-frame clones, not every one. In the table there are under 80,000 clones, around 97% of which are singletons. What was sequenced was T cells isolated from PBMCs. These receptors originate from a human donor in good health.

The rearrangement uses TRBV2 and TRBJ1-5; possibly TRBD1 for D (5 bases). Germline-derived CDR1 and CDR2 are SNHLY and FYNNEI. CDR3 length equals 14 residues. Deletions cut 5 bases from V and 7 bases from J, with 15 bases between. The CDR3: CASSYGTGGQPQHF. The CDR3 bases are TGTGCCAGCAGTTATGGGACGGGAGGCCAGCCCCAGCATTTT.

This sequence joins TRBV28 and TRBJ2-7; D possibly corresponds to TRBD1 (6 bases). The CDR3 covers 16 residues. CDR1 MDHEN and CDR2 SYDVKM come from the germline V gene. The V and J ends lost 3 bases and 0 bases respectively, with 15 bases between them. Here the CDR3 reads CASSFGGHASSYEQYF. CDR3 DNA: TGTGCCAGCAGTTTTGGGGGACACGCTAGCTCCTACGAGCAGTACTTC.

The chain uses TRBV27 and TRBJ2-3, with D perhaps matching TRBD2 (6 bases). The CDR3 contains 14 residues. CDR1 and CDR2 from the germline V gene are MNHEY and SMNVEV (reference sequence). Trimming took off 3 bases at V and 4 bases at J, with 11 bases between the two ends. Here the CDR3 DNA reads TGTGCCAGCAGTTTCAAACTAGCTGCAGATACGCAGTATTTT. This gives the protein CASSFKLAADTQYF.